Shown below are 4 T cell receptor beta chains from a single sample sequenced in a study of regulatory T cells in long-lasting Graves disease. Time point reported: newly diagnosed GD, antithyroid drugs for less than 3 months. PBMC RNA served as the TCR library source. Building of the TCR beta libraries involved iRepertoire HTBI primers and Arm-PCR of CDR3 regions. Using its own MiXCR run on the multiplex PCR reads, TCRdb lists one record per CDR3 protein. The sample holds around 500,000 distinct CDR3 sequences, about 15% seen once. The sample was also reused in another study, on T cells in Graves' hyperthyroidism and ophthalmopathy.

The source was peripheral blood mononuclear cells (PBMCs), collected at new diagnosis, from a patient treated with antithyroid drugs. The source is a woman aged 40 to 65 with Graves disease.

This clonotype was observed many times. The chain uses TRBV3-1 and TRBJ2-5, with a tentative D call TRBD2 (6 bases). Per the germline V gene, CDR1 is LGHDT and CDR2 is YNNKEL (reference sequence). The CDR3 spans 14 residues. V shed 0 bases and J shed 5 bases, with 10 bases lying between them. CDR3 bases: TGTGCCAGCAGCCAAGAAGCTGGAGGGGAGACCCAGTACTTC. Translating gives CASSQEAGGETQYF.

This rearrangement joins TRBV6-1 to TRBJ2-1, with TRBD1 matching over 7 bases. The CDR3 spans 16 residues. Germline CDR1 and CDR2: MNHNS and SASEGT. V was clipped by 1 base and J by 2 bases; unmatched bases: 5. CDR3 amino acids: CASSEVVTGPYNEQFF. CDR3 coding DNA: TGTGCCAGCAGTGAAGTGGTGACAGGGCCCTACAATGAGCAGTTCTTC.

This rearrangement joins TRBV5-1 to TRBJ2-3, with 7 bases identical to TRBD1. Germline CDR1 is SGHRS and CDR2 is YFSETQ. The CDR3 runs 15 residues. With V trimmed by 4 bases and J by 5 bases, 10 bases remained unmatched. The CDR3 bases are TGCGCCAGCAGCGATGAGACGCACAGGGGAGATACGCAGTATTTT. This encodes CASSDETHRGDTQYF.

This clonotype was observed at least ten times. The V gene is TRBV29-1, the J gene TRBJ1-1, with D possibly being TRBD1 (6 bases). The germline V gene encodes CDR1 SQVTM and CDR2 ANQGSEA. Trimming pared 0 bases from V and 1 base from J, leaving 15 bases between. The CDR3 contains 16 residues. The CDR3 protein is CSVEEWQGRGNTEAFF. In nucleotides, the CDR3 is TGCAGCGTTGAAGAATGGCAGGGGCGAGGGAACACTGAAGCTTTCTTT.